This T cell receptor (beta chain) stems from a study of human T cells and chemical hapten exposure. Study summary: DPC at 2% was the sensitizing agent, placed on 2 cm by 2 cm of upper inner arm skin. Reading of the patch tests, which applied 0.01% DPC to the upper back, occurred at 6 days.

MiXCR was run by TCRdb on the RACE reads, yielding one entry per CDR3 protein. The sample lists 60,000 to 70,000 distinct CDR3 sequences, 10% to 11% seen once, with approximately 5.2% in the top ten. Time point meaning: pre-sensitization, week 0. The treatment denotes: therapeutic diphenylcyclopropenone sensitization with weekly scalp DPC. Notes on this clonotype: What it recognizes is unknown.

The germline V gene encodes CDR1 LNHNV and CDR2 YYDKDF (reference sequence). Germline trimming cut 4 bases from V and 2 bases from J; bases unmatched to any gene: 7. This CDR3 has 16 amino acids. Findings and caveats of the study: Among TCRs, those above 1 in 1000 frequency were unaffected by DPC sensitization.

The chain is built from TRBV15 and TRBJ2-1, with TRBD2 identical over 8 bases. The clonotype was recovered from a woman between 45 and 65 years old with alopecia areata. Some clones in this sample may be carry-over from other donors' samples. The material was whole blood, obtained in connection with sensitization to the hapten diphenylcyclopropenone (DPC). Here the CDR3 reads CATSILSGRAYNEQFF. DNA of the CDR3: TGTGCCACCAGCATACTTTCCGGGAGGGCCTACAATGAGCAGTTCTTC.